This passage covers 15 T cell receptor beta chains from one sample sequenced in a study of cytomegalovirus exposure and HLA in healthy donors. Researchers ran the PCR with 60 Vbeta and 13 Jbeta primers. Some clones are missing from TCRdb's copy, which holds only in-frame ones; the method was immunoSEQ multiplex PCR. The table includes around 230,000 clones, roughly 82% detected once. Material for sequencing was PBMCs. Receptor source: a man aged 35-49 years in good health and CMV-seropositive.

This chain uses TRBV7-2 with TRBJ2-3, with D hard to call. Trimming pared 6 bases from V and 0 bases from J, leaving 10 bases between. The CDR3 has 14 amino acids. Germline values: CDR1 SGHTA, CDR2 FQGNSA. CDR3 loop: CASRPPTSTDTQYF. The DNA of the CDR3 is TGTGCCAGCAGACCTCCGACTAGCACAGATACGCAGTATTTT.

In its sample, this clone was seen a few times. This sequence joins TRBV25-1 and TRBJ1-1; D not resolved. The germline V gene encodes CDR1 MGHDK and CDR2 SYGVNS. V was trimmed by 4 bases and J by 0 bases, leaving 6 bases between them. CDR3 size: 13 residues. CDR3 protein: CASSVRMNTEAFF. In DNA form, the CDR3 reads TGTGCCAGCAGTGTCAGGATGAACACTGAAGCTTTCTTT.

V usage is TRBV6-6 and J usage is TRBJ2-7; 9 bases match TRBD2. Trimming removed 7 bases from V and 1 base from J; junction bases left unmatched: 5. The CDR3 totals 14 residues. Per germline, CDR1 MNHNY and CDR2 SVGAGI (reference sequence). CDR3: CASNQAGGSYEQYF. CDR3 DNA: TGTGCCAGCAACCAAGCGGGAGGTTCCTACGAGCAGTACTTC.

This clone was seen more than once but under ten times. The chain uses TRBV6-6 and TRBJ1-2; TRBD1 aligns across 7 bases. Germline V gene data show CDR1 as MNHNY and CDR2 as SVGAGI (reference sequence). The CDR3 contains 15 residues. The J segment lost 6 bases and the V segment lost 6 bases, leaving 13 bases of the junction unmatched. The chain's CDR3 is CASSPFDRAIDGYTF. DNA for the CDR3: TGTGCCAGCAGCCCATTCGACAGGGCGATAGATGGCTACACCTTC.

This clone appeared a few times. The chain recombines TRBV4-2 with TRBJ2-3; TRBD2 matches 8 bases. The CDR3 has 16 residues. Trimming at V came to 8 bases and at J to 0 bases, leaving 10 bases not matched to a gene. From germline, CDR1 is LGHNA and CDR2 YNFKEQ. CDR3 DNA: TGTGCCAGCGGAGGAGCGGGAGTGGCTAGCACAGATACGCAGTATTTT. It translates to CASGGAGVASTDTQYF.

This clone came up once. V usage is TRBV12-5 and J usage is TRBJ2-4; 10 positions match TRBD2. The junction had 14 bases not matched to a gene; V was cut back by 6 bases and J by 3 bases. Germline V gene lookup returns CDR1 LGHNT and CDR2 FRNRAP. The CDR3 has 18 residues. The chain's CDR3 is CASGPGVAGGSDKNIQYF. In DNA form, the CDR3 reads TGTGCTAGTGGACCCGGGGTAGCGGGAGGATCGGACAAAAACATTCAGTACTTC.

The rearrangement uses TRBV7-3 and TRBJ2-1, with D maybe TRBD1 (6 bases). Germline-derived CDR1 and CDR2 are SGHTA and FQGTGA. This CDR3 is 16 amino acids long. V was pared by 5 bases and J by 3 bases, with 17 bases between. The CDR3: CASSRSGQGVYNEQFF. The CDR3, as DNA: TGTGCCAGCAGCCGATCGGGACAAGGGGTCTACAATGAGCAGTTCTTC.

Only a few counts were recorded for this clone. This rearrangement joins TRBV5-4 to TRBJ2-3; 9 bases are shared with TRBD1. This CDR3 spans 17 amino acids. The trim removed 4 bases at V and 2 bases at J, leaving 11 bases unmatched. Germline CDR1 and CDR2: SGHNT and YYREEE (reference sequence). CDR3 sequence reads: CASSATGGRTYTDTQYF. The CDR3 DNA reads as TGTGCCAGCAGCGCCACAGGGGGCAGAACCTACACAGATACGCAGTATTTT.

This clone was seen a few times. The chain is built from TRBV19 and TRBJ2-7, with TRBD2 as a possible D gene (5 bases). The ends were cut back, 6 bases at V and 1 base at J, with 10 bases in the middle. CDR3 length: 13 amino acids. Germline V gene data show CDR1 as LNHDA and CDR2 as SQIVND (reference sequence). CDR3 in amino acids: CASRLAGSYEQYF. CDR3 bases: TGTGCCAGTAGGCTAGCTGGGTCCTACGAGCAGTACTTC.

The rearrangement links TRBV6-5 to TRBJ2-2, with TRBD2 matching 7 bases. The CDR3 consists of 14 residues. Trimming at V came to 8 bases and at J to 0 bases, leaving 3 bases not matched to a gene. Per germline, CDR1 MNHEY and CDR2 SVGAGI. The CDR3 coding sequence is TGTGCCAGCGATACTAGCGCGAACACCGGGGAGCTGTTTTTT. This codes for CASDTSANTGELFF.

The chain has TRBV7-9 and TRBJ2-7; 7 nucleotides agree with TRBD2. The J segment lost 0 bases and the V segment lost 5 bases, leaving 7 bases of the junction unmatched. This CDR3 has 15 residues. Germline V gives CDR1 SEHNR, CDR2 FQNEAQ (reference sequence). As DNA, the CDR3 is TGTGCCAGCAGCCGGGTCAGCGGGAACTCCTACGAGCAGTACTTC. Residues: CASSRVSGNSYEQYF.

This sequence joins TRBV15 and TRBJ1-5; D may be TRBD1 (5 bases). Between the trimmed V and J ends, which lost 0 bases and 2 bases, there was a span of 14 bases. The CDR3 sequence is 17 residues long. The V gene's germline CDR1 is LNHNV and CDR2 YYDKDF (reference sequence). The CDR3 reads CATSRDGEGMGNQPQHF. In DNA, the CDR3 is TGTGCCACCAGCAGAGATGGGGAGGGGATGGGCAATCAGCCCCAGCATTTT.

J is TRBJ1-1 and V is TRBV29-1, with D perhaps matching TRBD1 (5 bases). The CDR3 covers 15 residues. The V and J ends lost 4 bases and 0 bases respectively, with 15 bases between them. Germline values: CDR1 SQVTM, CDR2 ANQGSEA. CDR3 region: CSVGQGSIMNTEAFF. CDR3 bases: TGCAGCGTTGGGCAGGGAAGTATCATGAACACTGAAGCTTTCTTT.

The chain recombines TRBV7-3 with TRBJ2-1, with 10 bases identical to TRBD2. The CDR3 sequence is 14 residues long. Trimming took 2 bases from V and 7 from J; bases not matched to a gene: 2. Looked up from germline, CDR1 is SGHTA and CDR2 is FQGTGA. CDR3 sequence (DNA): TGTGCCAGCAGCTTAGGACTAGCGGTTAATGAGCAGTTCTTC. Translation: CASSLGLAVNEQFF.

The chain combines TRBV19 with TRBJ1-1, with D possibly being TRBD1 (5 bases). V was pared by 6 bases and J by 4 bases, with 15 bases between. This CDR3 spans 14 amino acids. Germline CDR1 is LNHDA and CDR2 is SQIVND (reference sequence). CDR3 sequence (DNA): TGTGCCAGTAGCTTACTGGGGGGTATCACTGAAGCTTTCTTT. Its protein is CASSLLGGITEAFF.